These 21 T cell receptor beta chains share one sample of origin, sequenced in a study of blood T cells in healthy people across ages. Primed by a sample-barcoded 5' primer and a J-beta primer mix, a second PCR proceeded for about 7 to 12 cycles. One entry per CDR3 protein results from TCRdb running MiXCR on the 5' RACE reads. Of around 990,000 distinct CDR3 sequences listed, 35% to 40% are singletons. Input material: blood. The source of these receptors is a man aged 18 to 35 in good health.

This clonotype was counted only a few times. The V call is TRBV10-3, the J call TRBJ1-2, with D tentatively TRBD1 (6 bases). From germline, CDR1 is ENHRY and CDR2 SYGVKD. The CDR3 has 15 amino acids. V was pared by 7 bases and J by 4 bases, with 19 bases between. CDR3 sequence reads: CAINLGGPQGYGYTF. CDR3 nucleotide sequence: TGTGCCATCAATCTGGGGGGGCCGCAGGGCTATGGCTACACCTTC.

This chain connects TRBV10-3 to TRBJ2-5; 8 bases map to TRBD1. The CDR3 contains 13 residues. The junction had 12 bases not matched to a gene; V was cut back by 7 bases and J by 11 bases. CDR1 is ENHRY, CDR2 SYGVKD, per germline. CDR3 nucleotide sequence: TGTGCCATCAAACAGGGGGAAGCTTACGGGCAGTACTTC. Residues: CAIKQGEAYGQYF.

This chain connects TRBV7-2 to TRBJ2-7; TRBD1 or TRBD2 may be the D gene (5 bases each). The CDR3 runs 16 residues. In germline, CDR1 is SGHTA, CDR2 FQGNSA. Trimming took 5 bases from V and 7 from J, leaving 24 bases between them. The CDR3 spells CASSLRGALNYNEQYF. CDR3 bases: TGTGCCAGCAGCCTTAGAGGGGCGCTAAACTACAATGAGCAGTACTTC.

To note about this clonotype: Possible read error: a much larger clone is one base away. The V and J genes are TRBV6-2 or TRBV6-3 and TRBJ1-5, with D unresolved. This CDR3 comprises 17 residues. Germline CDR1 MNHEY, CDR2 SVGEGT. The CDR3 is CASSSVFERDRNPPQHF. DNA for the CDR3: TGTGCCAGCAGTTCTGTATTTGAGAGGGATCGCAATCCGCCCCAGCATTTT.

Only a few counts were recorded for this clonotype. The rearrangement joins TRBV4-3 to TRBJ1-2; D is uncertain. Trimming cost V 0 bases and J 3 bases, with 11 bases left between them. The germline V gene encodes CDR1 LGHNA and CDR2 YSLEER. The CDR3 contains 15 residues. This CDR3 reads CASSQDGGDYYGYTF. DNA of the CDR3: TGCGCCAGCAGCCAAGACGGTGGGGATTACTATGGCTACACCTTC.

This clonotype was seen more than once but under ten times. The V gene is TRBV7-2, the J gene TRBJ2-3; possibly TRBD2 for D (5 bases). The CDR3 contains 14 residues. Germline CDR1 reads SGHTA; CDR2 reads FQGNSA. V shed 5 bases and J shed 8 bases, with 17 bases lying between them. This chain's CDR3 is CASSQSFTRVTQYF. CDR3 sequence (DNA): TGTGCCAGCAGCCAAAGTTTCACGAGGGTTACGCAGTATTTT.

The CDR3 nucleotides read TGCGCCAGCAGCCAAGCAGGGGGCGAGTGGTACGAGCAGTACTTC. This sequence encodes CASSQAGGEWYEQYF. The rearrangement links TRBV4-3 to TRBJ2-4, with 8 bases fitting TRBD1. The end of the DNA fits TRBJ2-7 better, so the J call may be wrong. Germline V gene data show CDR1 as LGHNA and CDR2 as YSLEER. The length of the CDR3 is 15 residues.

This clonotype has more than one count but fewer than ten. This chain connects TRBV9 to TRBJ1-1, with 7 bases aligning to TRBD1. The V gene's germline CDR1 is SGDLS and CDR2 YYNGEE. The trim removed 3 bases at V and 6 bases at J, leaving 5 bases unmatched. The CDR3 runs to 13 residues. CDR3 nucleotide sequence: TGTGCCAGCAGCGGACAGGGTTTAGCTGAAGCTTTCTTT. It translates to CASSGQGLAEAFF.

The gene calls are TRBV28 and TRBJ2-5; D gene unclear. V lost 1 base and J lost 5, with 11 bases in between. CDR3 length equals 14 residues. Germline CDR1 reads MDHEN; CDR2 reads SYDVKM. The CDR3 coding sequence is TGTGCCAGCAGTTTATTGTCAGGTGGCGAGACCCAGTACTTC. This encodes CASSLLSGGETQYF.

The sample holds a few counts of this clonotype. The chain uses TRBV29-1 and TRBJ2-6; 12 bases are a match to TRBD1. V was pared by 5 bases and J by 0 bases, with 5 bases of the junction left unmatched. The length of the CDR3 is 17 residues. From germline, CDR1 is SQVTM and CDR2 ANQGSEA. The CDR3 here is CSVRDRGPDSGANVLTF. CDR3 DNA sequence: TGCAGCGTTCGGGACAGGGGGCCGGACTCTGGGGCCAACGTCCTGACTTTC.

This clonotype was seen at least ten times. The chain carries TRBV12-3 or TRBV12-4 and TRBJ1-2; D possibly corresponds to TRBD1 (5 bases). The CDR3 covers 13 residues. Trimming took off 4 bases at V and 4 bases at J, with 10 bases between the two ends. The CDR3 DNA sequence: TGTGCCAGCAGTTCACAGGTGACCTATGGCTACACCTTC. This gives the protein CASSSQVTYGYTF.

This clonotype has just a few counts. CDR3 DNA: TGTGCCAGCAGTCCCCTAGGAGTGTTCCCTAGCAATCAGCCCCAGCATTTT. It specifies CASSPLGVFPSNQPQHF. The chain employs TRBV6-2 or TRBV6-3 and TRBJ1-5, with no clear D. CDR3 length: 17 residues. Germline V gene lookup returns CDR1 MNHEY and CDR2 SVGEGT. V gave up 5 bases and J gave up 0 bases, with 17 bases separating them.

Concerning this clonotype itself: This may come from a read error, since a much larger clone is one base off. The CDR3 nucleotides are TGCAGCGCCGAAGACAGGGACAATGAGCAGTACTTC. Amino acid sequence: CSAEDRDNEQYF. The V gene is TRBV29-1, the J gene TRBJ2-5; 7 nucleotides match TRBD1. Per germline, CDR1 SQVTM and CDR2 ANQGSEA. CDR3 length: 12 residues. V was pared by 7 bases and J by 11 bases, with 13 bases of the junction left unmatched.

This clonotype was seen a handful of times. This chain uses TRBV20-1 with TRBJ1-2; TRBD1 agrees at 7 bases. This CDR3 has 12 amino acids. CDR1 DFQATT and CDR2 SNEGSKA come from the germline V gene (reference sequence). V shed 3 bases and J 6 bases; nucleotides not matched to a gene: 4. CDR3 sequence (DNA): TGCAGTGCTAGCGGACAGGTTAATGGCTACACCTTC. Translated, it gives CSASGQVNGYTF.

The V gene is TRBV29-1, the J gene TRBJ1-1; tentative D call: TRBD1 (5 bases). CDR3 length: 14 residues. V dropped 6 bases and J dropped 9 bases, with 23 bases sitting between them. Germline V gene data show CDR1 as SQVTM and CDR2 as ANQGSEA. The CDR3 region has the DNA TGCAGCGTCGCCTCCCAGGGTCGGCCCCTTCAAGCTTTCTTT. It encodes CSVASQGRPLQAFF.

V and J are TRBV12-3 or TRBV12-4 and TRBJ2-5, with 7 bases that match TRBD1. V lost 1 base and J lost 2; bases outside the gene matches: 4. The CDR3 length is 15 residues. This CDR3 is CASSLGDSNQETQYF. The CDR3 bases are TGTGCCAGCAGTTTAGGGGACAGCAATCAAGAGACCCAGTACTTC.

In its sample, this clonotype was seen many times. The chain has TRBV28 and TRBJ2-3, with D possibly matching TRBD1 (6 bases). CDR1 and CDR2 (germline): MDHEN, SYDVKM. V was cut by 8 bases and J by 7 bases, with 13 bases left in between. The CDR3 is 12 residues long. The chain's CDR3 is CASGTWDNTQYF. The CDR3 DNA reads TGTGCCAGCGGGACATGGGACAATACGCAGTATTTT.

The chain has TRBV9 and TRBJ2-1; TRBD2 agrees at 13 bases. The CDR3 sequence is 16 residues long. The germline V gene encodes CDR1 SGDLS and CDR2 YYNGEE. The V and J ends lost 2 bases and 4 bases, in that order; junction bases with no gene match: 3. CDR3 DNA sequence: TGTGCCAGCAGCGTGGTGGGACTAGCGGGGTACAATGAGCAGTTCTTC. Encoded protein: CASSVVGLAGYNEQFF.

The rearrangement joins TRBV4-3 to TRBJ2-5; the match to TRBD2 covers 8 bases. V lost 2 bases to trimming and J lost 1 base; unmatched junction nucleotides: 3. The CDR3 runs 15 residues. Germline CDR1 is LGHNA and CDR2 is YSLEER. This CDR3 is CASSQLAGSQETQYF. The CDR3 DNA reads as TGCGCCAGCAGCCAATTAGCGGGGAGCCAAGAGACCCAGTACTTC.

The genes are TRBV14 and TRBJ2-6, with unresolved D. The V gene's germline CDR1 is SGHDN and CDR2 FVKESK. The CDR3 is made up of 13 amino acids. Trimming cost V 10 bases and J 0 bases, with 7 bases left between them. The CDR3 loop reads CATKNSGANVLTF. The CDR3 nucleotides read TGTGCCACCAAAAACTCTGGGGCCAACGTCCTGACTTTC.

This clonotype was detected a few times. This sequence joins TRBV4-3 and TRBJ1-5; D uncertain. The germline V gene encodes CDR1 LGHNA and CDR2 YSLEER. Trimming removed 0 bases from V and 3 bases from J, with 9 bases in between. The CDR3 covers 15 residues. Written as DNA, the CDR3 is TGCGCCAGCAGCCAAGATGGCAGGCCCAATCAGCCCCAGCATTTT. It is translated as CASSQDGRPNQPQHF.